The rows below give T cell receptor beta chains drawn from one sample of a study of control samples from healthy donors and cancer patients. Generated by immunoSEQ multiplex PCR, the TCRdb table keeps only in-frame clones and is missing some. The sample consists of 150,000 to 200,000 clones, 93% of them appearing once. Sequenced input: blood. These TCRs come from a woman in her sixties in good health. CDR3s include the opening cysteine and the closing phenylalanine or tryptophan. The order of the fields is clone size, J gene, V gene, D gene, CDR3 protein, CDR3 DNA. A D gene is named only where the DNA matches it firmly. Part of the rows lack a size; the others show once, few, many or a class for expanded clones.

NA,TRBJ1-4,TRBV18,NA,CASSQTEPNEKLFF,TGTGCCAGCTCACAGACAGAACCTAATGAAAAACTGTTTTTT
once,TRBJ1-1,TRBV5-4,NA,CASSWGANTEAFF,TGTGCCAGCAGCTGGGGGGCGAACACTGAAGCTTTCTTT
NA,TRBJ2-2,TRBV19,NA,CASSNGQINGELFF,TGTGCCAGTAGTAACGGACAGATTAACGGGGAGCTGTTTTTT
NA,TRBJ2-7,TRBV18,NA,CASSRGDSSYEQYF,TGTGCCAGCTCACGCGGGGACAGCTCCTACGAGCAGTACTTC
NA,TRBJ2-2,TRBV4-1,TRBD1,CASSPVSRGQGADGELFF,TGCGCCAGCAGCCCGGTTAGTCGGGGACAGGGGGCCGACGGGGAGCTGTTTTTT
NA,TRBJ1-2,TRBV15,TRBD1,CATSREQGAWYGYTF,TGTGCCACCAGCAGAGAACAGGGGGCATGGTATGGCTACACCTTC
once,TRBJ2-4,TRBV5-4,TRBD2,CASSLARGTSGGGAKNIQYF,TGTGCCAGCAGCTTGGCCCGGGGTACTAGCGGGGGCGGGGCCAAAAACATTCAGTACTTC
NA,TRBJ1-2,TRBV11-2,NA,CASSLVHGYTF,TGTGCCAGCAGCTTAGTTCATGGCTACACCTTC
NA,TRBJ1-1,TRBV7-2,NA,CASSTLRTAEAFF,TGTGCCAGCAGCACCCTCAGAACCGCTGAAGCTTTCTTT
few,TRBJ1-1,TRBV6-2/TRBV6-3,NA,CASSYYSTNTEAFF,TGTGCCAGCAGTTACTACAGCACGAACACTGAAGCTTTCTTT
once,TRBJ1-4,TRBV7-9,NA,CASSSTGGGGSYEKLFF,TGTGCCAGCAGCTCCACCGGGGGGGGAGGTTCTTATGAAAAACTGTTTTTT
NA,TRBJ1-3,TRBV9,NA,CASSPRSGNTIYF,TGTGCCAGCAGCCCCAGATCTGGAAACACCATATATTTT
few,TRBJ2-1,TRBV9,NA,CASSVGPGASYNEQFF,TGTGCCAGCAGCGTAGGGCCGGGGGCTTCCTACAATGAGCAGTTCTTC
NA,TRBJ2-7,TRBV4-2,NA,CASSQQRIQGRVPYEQYF,TGTGCCAGCAGCCAACAGAGAATACAGGGTCGGGTCCCCTACGAGCAGTACTTC
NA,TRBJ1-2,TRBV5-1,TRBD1,CASSPDRGYGYTF,TGCGCCAGCAGCCCCGACAGGGGGTATGGCTACACCTTC
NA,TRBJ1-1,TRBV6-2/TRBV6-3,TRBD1,CASSSGTGGNTEAFF,TGTGCCAGCAGTTCCGGGACAGGGGGGAACACTGAAGCTTTCTTT
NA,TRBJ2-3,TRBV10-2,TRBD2,CASQEQVGGGTDTQYF,TGCGCCAGCCAAGAACAGGTCGGGGGGGGCACAGATACGCAGTATTTT
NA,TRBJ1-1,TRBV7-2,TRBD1,CASSPGGTANTEAFF,TGTGCCAGCAGCCCCGGGGGGACAGCGAACACTGAAGCTTTCTTT
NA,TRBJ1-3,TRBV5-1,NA,CASSFGVSGFGNTIYF,TGCGCCAGCAGCTTCGGGGTTTCGGGCTTTGGAAACACCATATATTTT
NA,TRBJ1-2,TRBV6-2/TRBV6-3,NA,CASSEDKYGYTF,TGTGCCAGCAGTGAGGACAAGTATGGCTACACCTTC
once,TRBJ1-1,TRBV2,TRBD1,CASSELGQGNTEAFF,TGTGCCAGCAGTGAACTAGGACAGGGAAACACTGAAGCTTTCTTT
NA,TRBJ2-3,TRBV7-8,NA,CASSFSRGASTDTQYF,TGTGCCAGCAGCTTCTCCCGGGGGGCAAGTACAGATACGCAGTATTTT
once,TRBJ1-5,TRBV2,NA,CASSEAWGPQPQHF,TGTGCCAGCAGTGAAGCGTGGGGGCCGCAGCCCCAGCATTTT
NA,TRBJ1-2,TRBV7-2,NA,CASMPNVGTAGGYTF,TGTGCCAGCATGCCGAACGTCGGGACCGCGGGTGGCTACACCTTC
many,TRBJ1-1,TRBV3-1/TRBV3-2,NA,CASSQEQGTSEAFF,TGTGCCAGCAGCCAAGAGCAGGGTACCTCTGAAGCTTTCTTT
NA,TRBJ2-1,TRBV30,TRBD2,CAWSPMDFGGNEQFF,TGTGCCTGGAGTCCGATGGACTTCGGGGGGAATGAGCAGTTCTTC
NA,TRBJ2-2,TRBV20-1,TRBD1,CSGQGTGELFF,TGCAGTGGACAGGGCACCGGGGAGCTGTTTTTT
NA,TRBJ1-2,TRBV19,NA,CASSSNSFSNYGYTF,TGTGCCAGTAGTAGCAACAGCTTTTCTAACTATGGCTACACCTTC
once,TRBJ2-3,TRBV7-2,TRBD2,CASSLGSGETDTQYF,TGTGCCAGCAGCTTGGGTAGCGGGGAAACAGATACGCAGTATTTT
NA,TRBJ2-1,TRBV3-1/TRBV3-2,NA,CASSQDIGGPNEQFF,TGTGCCAGCAGCCAAGATATTGGGGGGCCGAATGAGCAGTTCTTC
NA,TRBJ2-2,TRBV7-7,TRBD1,CASSSQGADTGELFF,TGTGCCAGCAGCTCTCAGGGGGCCGACACCGGGGAGCTGTTTTTT
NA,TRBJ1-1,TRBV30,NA,CAWSGRVGQLNTEAFF,TGTGCCTGGAGTGGCCGGGTTGGACAGCTGAACACTGAAGCTTTCTTT
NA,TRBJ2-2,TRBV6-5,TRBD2,CASSYVGLAGGGKLFF,TGTGCCAGCAGTTACGTCGGACTAGCGGGGGGGGGTAAGCTGTTTTTT
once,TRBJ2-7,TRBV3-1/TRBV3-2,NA,CASRQTATSYEQYF,TGTGCCAGCAGACAAACGGCTACCTCCTACGAGCAGTACTTC
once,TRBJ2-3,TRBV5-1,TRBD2,CASSLTSGGLDTQYF,TGCGCCAGCAGCTTGACTAGCGGGGGTTTAGATACGCAGTATTTT
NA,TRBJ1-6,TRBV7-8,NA,CASSLALGVSPLHF,TGTGCCAGCAGCTTAGCATTAGGGGTTTCACCCCTCCACTTT
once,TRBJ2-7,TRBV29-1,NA,CSVEDLSGVGYEQYF,TGCAGCGTTGAAGATCTGTCAGGGGTTGGGTACGAGCAGTACTTC
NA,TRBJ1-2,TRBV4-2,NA,CASSPSIVGGYTF,TGTGCCAGCAGCCCCAGTATTGTTGGGGGCTACACCTTC
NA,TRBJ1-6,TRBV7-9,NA,CASSPPLSPLHF,TGTGCCAGCAGCCCGCCCCTTTCACCCCTCCACTTT
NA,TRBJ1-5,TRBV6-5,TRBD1,CASSPGTGNQPQHF,TGTGCCAGCAGTCCCGGGACAGGGAATCAGCCCCAGCATTTT
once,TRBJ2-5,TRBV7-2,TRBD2,CASSLGRRREPQETQYF,TGTGCCAGCAGCTTAGGACGTCGGCGGGAGCCTCAAGAGACCCAGTACTTC
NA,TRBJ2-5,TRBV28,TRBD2,CASTGGGQETQYF,TGTGCCAGCACGGGAGGGGGCCAAGAGACCCAGTACTTC
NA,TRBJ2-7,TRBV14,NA,CASSQAGFNYEQYF,TGTGCCAGCAGCCAAGCAGGGTTTAACTACGAGCAGTACTTC
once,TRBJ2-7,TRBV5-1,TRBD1,CASSAGTGTYEQYF,TGCGCCAGCAGCGCCGGGACAGGCACCTACGAGCAGTACTTC
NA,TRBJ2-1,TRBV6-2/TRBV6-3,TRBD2,CASSTWAGGTYNEQFF,TGTGCCAGCAGTACCTGGGCGGGGGGGACCTACAATGAGCAGTTCTTC
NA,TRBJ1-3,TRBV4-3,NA,CASSQLVRAGNTIYF,TGCGCCAGCAGCCAACTCGTTAGGGCCGGAAACACCATATATTTT
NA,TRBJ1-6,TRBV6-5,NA,CASSSTTGGNNSPLHF,TGTGCCAGCAGTTCCACGACGGGGGGCAATAATTCACCCCTCCACTTT